The clone carrying this T cell receptor beta chain has just one count. This sample is drawn from a study of blood T cells in healthy people across ages. The authors ran a second PCR of roughly 6 to 11 cycles using a sample-barcoded 5' primer and a J-beta primer mix. TCRdb re-derived calls from the 5' RACE reads in MiXCR, one entry per CDR3 protein. There are over a million distinct CDR3 sequences in the sample; around 39% occur only once, and 7.9% lies in the top ten. This TCR was sampled from a woman in her late teens or twenties in good health. The sequencing sample was made of blood.

The CDR3: CASSQEGTVTNEKLFF. The CDR3 bases are TGTGCCAGCAGCCAAGAGGGAACAGTAACTAATGAAAAACTGTTTTTT. The chain links TRBV3-1 to TRBJ1-4; D not resolved. Germline lookup yields CDR1 LGHDT and CDR2 YNNKEL (reference sequence). Trimming cost V 0 bases and J 1 base, with 9 bases left between them. There are 16 residues in the CDR3.